The 18 T cell receptor beta chains reported below all come from one sample, sequenced in a study of technical replicates of blood from a few donors. Sequencing was performed with immunoSEQ multiplex PCR; in TCRdb, only in-frame clones are kept and a portion is missing. This table has roughly 67,000 clones, more than 95% appearing once. Input material: T cells isolated from PBMCs. These receptors all stem from a human donor in good health.

For the CDR3, the DNA is TGCGCCAGCAGCCAAGATGGGGGGGGAGGAAAACTGTTTTTT. Translated: CASSQDGGGGKLFF. The V gene is TRBV4-1, the J gene TRBJ1-4; perhaps TRBD1 as D (5 bases). CDR3 length: 14 residues. V was cut by 0 bases and J by 10 bases, with 12 bases left in between. Germline V gives CDR1 MGHRA, CDR2 YSYEKL.

The CDR3: CASSVAQGAGETQYF. The DNA of the CDR3 is TGTGCCAGCAGCGTGGCCCAGGGGGCAGGGGAGACCCAGTACTTC. The chain combines TRBV9 with TRBJ2-5; TRBD1 agrees at 8 bases. The CDR3 spans 15 residues. Germline V gives CDR1 SGDLS, CDR2 YYNGEE. Germline trimming cut 2 bases from V and 5 bases from J; bases unmatched to any gene: 8.

The chain combines TRBV11-3 with TRBJ1-1; D ambiguous. V was trimmed by 1 base and J by 5 bases, leaving 8 bases between them. The germline V gene has CDR1 SGHNT and CDR2 YENEEA. The CDR3 runs to 13 residues. The CDR3 sequence is CASSLGRGTEAFF. CDR3 in DNA: TGTGCCAGCAGCTTAGGTCGAGGGACTGAAGCTTTCTTT.

The chain recombines TRBV30 with TRBJ2-2, with 8 positions matching TRBD1. V gave up 3 bases and J gave up 8 bases; unmatched junction bases: 5. Germline V gene lookup returns CDR1 GTSNPN and CDR2 SVGIG (reference sequence). The CDR3 extends over 13 amino acids. This CDR3 reads CAWSHRGTGELFF. In DNA, the CDR3 is TGTGCCTGGAGCCACAGGGGGACTGGGGAGCTGTTTTTT.

This rearrangement joins TRBV7-9 to TRBJ2-1; 8 bases map to TRBD2. Germline lookup yields CDR1 SEHNR and CDR2 FQNEAQ (reference sequence). The junction had 8 bases not matched to a gene; V was cut back by 5 bases and J by 5 bases. This CDR3 comprises 15 residues. For the CDR3, the DNA is TGTGCCAGCAGCCCCCGGGGGGGCCGAGACAATGAGCAGTTCTTC. Protein: CASSPRGGRDNEQFF. Combining the CDR3 with reference TRBV7-9 and TRBJ2-1 gives the whole variable domain DTGVSQNPRHKITKRGQNVTFRCDPISEHNRLYWYRQTLGQGPEFLTYFQNEAQLEKSRLLSDRFSAERPKGSFSTLEIQRTEQGDSAMYLCASSPRGGRDNEQFFGPGTRLTVL.

The genes are TRBV5-1 and TRBJ2-7; possibly TRBD1 for D (6 bases). The germline CDR1 and CDR2 sequences are SGHRS and YFSETQ. V was trimmed by 6 bases and J by 5 bases, leaving 15 bases between them. This CDR3 is 13 amino acids long. CDR3 amino acids: CASTNQGSHEQYF. CDR3 bases: TGCGCCAGCACCAATCAGGGGTCCCACGAGCAGTACTTC.

The chain joins TRBV9 to TRBJ1-2, with 7 positions matching TRBD1. This CDR3 is built from 17 residues. Germline V lookup: CDR1 SGDLS, CDR2 YYNGEE. J was trimmed by 0 bases and V by 0 bases; bases with no gene match: 8. The CDR3 bases are TGTGCCAGCAGCGTAGTTCCAACAGGGGCCGCTAACTATGGCTACACCTTC. It encodes CASSVVPTGAANYGYTF.

V gene TRBV11-1 combines with J gene TRBJ2-7; 10 bases agree with TRBD2. Germline CDR1 SGHAT, CDR2 FQDESV (reference sequence). Trimming removed 2 bases from V and 1 base from J; junction bases left unmatched: 14. The CDR3 contains 19 residues. CDR3 amino acids: CASSLSLASGREVSYEQYF. The CDR3 DNA sequence: TGTGCCAGCAGCTTATCGCTTGCGAGCGGGAGGGAGGTTTCCTACGAGCAGTACTTC.

The chain couples TRBV27 to TRBJ1-4; the match to TRBD1 covers 9 bases. J gave up 9 bases and V 5 bases, and 7 bases lay outside the gene matches. The CDR3 loop spans 14 amino acids. Germline V gene data show CDR1 as MNHEY and CDR2 as SMNVEV (reference sequence). CDR3 sequence (DNA): TGTGCCAGCAGTACGGGACAGGGTCGTAAAAAACTGTTTTTT. Translation gives CASSTGQGRKKLFF.

The chain is built from TRBV9 and TRBJ1-6, with 8 bases matching TRBD1. Trimming cost V 0 bases and J 5 bases; bases outside gene matches: 4. CDR3 length: 16 residues. Germline V lookup: CDR1 SGDLS, CDR2 YYNGEE. The CDR3 sequence is CASSVGGQVHNSPLHF. CDR3 nucleotide sequence: TGTGCCAGCAGCGTAGGGGGACAGGTACATAATTCACCCCTCCACTTT.

This clone has only one observation. The chain joins TRBV7-8 to TRBJ2-1; TRBD2 might be the D (6 bases). This CDR3 spans 15 amino acids. Trimming shortened V by 4 bases and J by 5 bases, and 15 bases separated the two germline ends. Per germline, CDR1 SGHVS and CDR2 FQNEAQ. CDR3 sequence: CASSSSRGYNNEQFF. The CDR3 coding sequence is TGTGCCAGCAGCTCATCCCGGGGGTACAACAATGAGCAGTTCTTC.

The chain joins TRBV5-1 to TRBJ1-1; D not resolved. The germline V gene has CDR1 SGHRS and CDR2 YFSETQ. The CDR3 covers 15 residues. Trimming shortened V by 0 bases and J by 1 base, and 10 bases separated the two germline ends. CDR3 DNA: TGCGCCAGCAGCTTGGGAGAGACTGCGAACACTGAAGCTTTCTTT. Translating it yields CASSLGETANTEAFF.

This chain connects TRBV10-3 to TRBJ2-7; tentative D call: TRBD2 (5 bases). This CDR3 region has 12 residues. In germline, CDR1 is ENHRY, CDR2 SYGVKD. V lost 4 bases and J 3 bases, leaving 7 bases between the germline ends. The CDR3 DNA reads as TGTGCCATCAGTGGAGCGGACTACGAGCAGTACTTC. Protein product: CAISGADYEQYF.

This chain links TRBV29-1 with TRBJ2-2; TRBD1 might be the D (6 bases). CDR1 is SQVTM, CDR2 ANQGSEA, per germline. CDR3 length: 13 amino acids. V was clipped by 6 bases and J by 0 bases, with 8 bases between them. CDR3 amino acids: CSVDRSNTGELFF. For the CDR3, the DNA is TGCAGCGTCGACAGGTCGAACACCGGGGAGCTGTTTTTT.

The chain carries TRBV6-5 and TRBJ1-5, with D perhaps TRBD1 (5 bases). The ends were cut back, 6 bases at V and 4 bases at J, with 7 bases in the middle. The CDR3 spans 12 residues. Germline CDR1 is MNHEY and CDR2 is SVGAGI. In nucleotides, the CDR3 is TGTGCCAGCAGGGCAGGGAATCAGCCCCAGCATTTT. Encoded protein: CASRAGNQPQHF.

The rearrangement uses TRBV6-1 and TRBJ1-2; 7 bases align to TRBD1. The ends lost 7 bases at V and 8 bases at J; junction bases unmatched: 16. CDR1 and CDR2 from the germline V gene are MNHNS and SASEGT. The CDR3 sequence is 15 residues long. The CDR3 nucleotides are TGTGCCAGCACCCCACTAGGGGGCCGGATACACGGCTACACCTTC. Translating gives CASTPLGGRIHGYTF.

V is TRBV5-6 and J is TRBJ2-5; D is possibly TRBD2 (6 bases). V was clipped by 6 bases and J by 0 bases, with 18 bases between them. The CDR3 runs to 16 residues. Germline CDR1 SGHDT, CDR2 YYEEEE. The CDR3 loop reads CASTRGGEWDQETQYF. CDR3 bases: TGTGCCAGCACCCGAGGCGGGGAATGGGACCAAGAGACCCAGTACTTC. Using reference TRBV5-6 and TRBJ2-5 for the parts outside the CDR3, the full variable domain is DAGVTQSPTHLIKTRGQQVTLRCSPKSGHDTVSWYQQALGQGPQFIFQYYEEEERQRGNFPDRFSGHQFPNYSSELNVNALLLGDSALYLCASTRGGEWDQETQYFGPGTRLLVL.

The rearrangement links TRBV2 to TRBJ1-5, with D tentatively TRBD1 (5 bases). Germline V gene data show CDR1 as SNHLY and CDR2 as FYNNEI. Trimming took off 8 bases at V and 5 bases at J, with 16 bases between the two ends. There are 14 residues in the CDR3. CDR3 residues: CASASAGGDQPQHF. For the CDR3, the DNA is TGTGCCAGCGCCTCGGCAGGAGGGGATCAGCCCCAGCATTTT.